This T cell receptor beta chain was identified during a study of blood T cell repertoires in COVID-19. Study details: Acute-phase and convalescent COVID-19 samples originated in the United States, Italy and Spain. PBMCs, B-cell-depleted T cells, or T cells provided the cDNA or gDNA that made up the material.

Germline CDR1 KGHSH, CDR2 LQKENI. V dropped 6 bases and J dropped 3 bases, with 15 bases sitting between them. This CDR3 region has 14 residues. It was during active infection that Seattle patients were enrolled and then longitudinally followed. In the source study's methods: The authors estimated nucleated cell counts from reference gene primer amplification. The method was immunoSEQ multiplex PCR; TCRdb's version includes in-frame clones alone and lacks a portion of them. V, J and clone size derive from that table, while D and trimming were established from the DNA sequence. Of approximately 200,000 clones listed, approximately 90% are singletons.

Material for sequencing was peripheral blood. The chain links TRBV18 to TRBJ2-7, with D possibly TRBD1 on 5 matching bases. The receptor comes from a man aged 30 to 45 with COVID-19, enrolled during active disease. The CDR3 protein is CASSPDTNSYEQYF. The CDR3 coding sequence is TGTGCCAGCTCCCCGGACACAAATAGCTACGAGCAGTACTTC.